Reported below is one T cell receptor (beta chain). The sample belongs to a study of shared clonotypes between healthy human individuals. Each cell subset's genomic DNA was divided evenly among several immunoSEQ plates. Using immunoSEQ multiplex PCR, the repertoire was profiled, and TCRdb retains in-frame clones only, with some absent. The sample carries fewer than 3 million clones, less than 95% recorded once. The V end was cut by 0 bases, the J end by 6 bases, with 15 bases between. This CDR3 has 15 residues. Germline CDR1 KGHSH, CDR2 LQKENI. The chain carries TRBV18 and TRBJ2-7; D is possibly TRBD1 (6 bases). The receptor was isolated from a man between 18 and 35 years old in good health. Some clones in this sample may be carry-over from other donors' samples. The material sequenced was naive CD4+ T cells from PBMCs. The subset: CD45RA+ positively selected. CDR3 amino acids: CASSPPSRIGGEQYF. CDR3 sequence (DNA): TGTGCCAGCTCACCACCGTCTCGTATAGGGGGCGAGCAGTACTTC.